These 30 T cell receptor beta chains came from one sample sequenced in a study of blood T cell repertoires in COVID-19. Assay used: immunoSEQ multiplex PCR; TCRdb lists only in-frame clones, some missing. The table lists some 170,000 clones, about 91% of them singletons. The sample was peripheral blood. The receptors stem from a woman in her forties or fifties with acute or convalescent COVID-19.

As for this clone: Different DNA sequences within this sample yield the same CDR3. The chain has TRBV4-1 and TRBJ1-5; 8 bases are a match to TRBD1. The germline gives CDR1 MGHRA, CDR2 YSYEKL. Unmatched junction bases numbered 3, after V lost 1 base and J lost 4 bases. The CDR3 totals 15 residues. The DNA of the CDR3 is TGCGCCAGCAGCCAAGGTACAGGGGGGAATCAGCCCCAGCATTTT. This gives the protein CASSQGTGGNQPQHF.

This clone was counted between two and nine times. The chain is built from TRBV6-9 and TRBJ1-6; tentative D call: TRBD1 (6 bases). Germline V gives CDR1 MNHGY, CDR2 SVAAGI. Trimming left V 4 bases short and J 9 bases short, with 16 bases between. This CDR3 is built from 15 residues. CDR3 sequence: CASSWPRGWSSPLHF. The DNA of the CDR3 is TGTGCCAGCAGTTGGCCCAGGGGTTGGAGTTCACCCCTCCACTTT.

The chain carries TRBV20-1 and TRBJ1-5; no definite D call. There are 14 residues in the CDR3. Trimming took off 3 bases at V and 0 bases at J, with 9 bases between the two ends. Per the germline V gene, CDR1 is DFQATT and CDR2 is SNEGSKA (reference sequence). CDR3 nucleotides: TGCAGTGCTAGTCAGACTAATAGCAATCAGCCCCAGCATTTT. This translates into CSASQTNSNQPQHF.

The chain carries TRBV5-4 and TRBJ2-3; D may be TRBD2 (6 bases). Trimming removed 3 bases from V and 3 bases from J, with 11 bases in between. The CDR3 extends over 14 amino acids. Germline loops: CDR1 SGHNT, CDR2 YYREEE (reference sequence). The CDR3 DNA reads TGTGCCAGCAGCTCCCGCCGGGAGACAGATACGCAGTATTTT. Protein sequence: CASSSRRETDTQYF.

In DNA form, the CDR3 reads TGTGCCAGCAGCTTAACAGGCTACAATGAGCAGTTCTTC. This encodes CASSLTGYNEQFF. The chain couples TRBV7-9 to TRBJ2-1; possibly TRBD1 for D (5 bases). The CDR3 has 13 amino acids. Germline V CDR1 and CDR2: SEHNR, FQNEAQ (reference sequence). V lost 2 bases, J lost 3 bases, and 5 bases lay in between.

The chain carries TRBV7-9 and TRBJ1-6, with 7 bases identical to TRBD1. V was clipped by 1 base and J by 4 bases; unmatched bases: 1. There are 15 residues in the CDR3. The germline V gene encodes CDR1 SEHNR and CDR2 FQNEAQ (reference sequence). The CDR3 loop is CASSLGDSYNSPLHF. The CDR3 bases are TGTGCCAGCAGCTTAGGGGACAGTTATAATTCACCCCTCCACTTT.

The chain combines TRBV11-2 with TRBJ2-5; TRBD1 aligns across 8 bases. With 2 bases clipped from V and 4 bases from J, the junction kept 6 bases outside the gene matches. CDR3 length equals 15 residues. The V gene's germline CDR1 is SGHAT and CDR2 FQNNGV. The CDR3 sequence is CASSLQGAVGETQYF. CDR3 in DNA: TGTGCCAGCAGCTTACAGGGGGCGGTCGGAGAGACCCAGTACTTC.

This chain uses TRBV15 with TRBJ2-7, with D uncertain. Trimming pared 0 bases from V and 6 bases from J, leaving 9 bases between. The CDR3 totals 13 residues. Germline CDR1 reads LNHNV; CDR2 reads YYDKDF (reference sequence). In DNA form, the CDR3 reads TGTGCCACCAGCAGAGATTTTTCACTCGAGCAGTACTTC. Protein sequence: CATSRDFSLEQYF.

The rearrangement links TRBV4-1 to TRBJ2-2; 9 bases match TRBD1. CDR3 size: 18 residues. Germline V CDR1 and CDR2: MGHRA, YSYEKL. J was trimmed by 2 bases and V by 7 bases; bases with no gene match: 14. As DNA, the CDR3 is TGCGCCAGCACCGACCTCGCCGGGGACAGGGCAAACACCGGGGAGCTGTTTTTT. It encodes CASTDLAGDRANTGELFF.

In this sample, this clone turned up once. The chain links TRBV19 to TRBJ1-3, with TRBD1 matching over 7 bases. Germline assignment: CDR1 LNHDA and CDR2 SQIVND (reference sequence). This CDR3 is built from 15 residues. V lost 7 bases and J lost 0; bases outside the gene matches: 6. CDR3 amino acids: CASMVGDSSGNTIYF. The CDR3 nucleotides read TGTGCCAGTATGGTCGGGGACAGCTCTGGAAACACCATATATTTT.

CDR3 sequence reads: CASSQESLAGTNYGYTF. Here the CDR3 DNA reads TGCGCCAGCAGCCAAGAATCCCTGGCAGGGACTAACTATGGCTACACCTTC. This sequence joins TRBV4-3 and TRBJ1-2, with D possibly being TRBD1 (5 bases). The CDR3 loop spans 17 amino acids. The germline gives CDR1 LGHNA, CDR2 YSLEER. The germline V and J ends were trimmed by 0 bases and 0 bases, with 14 bases remaining between them.

In this sample, this clone turned up once. V and J are TRBV18 and TRBJ2-3; 8 positions agree with TRBD1. V lost 3 bases, J lost 1 base, and 6 bases stayed unmatched. In germline, CDR1 is KGHSH, CDR2 LQKENI. This CDR3 has 16 residues. The DNA of the CDR3 is TGTGCCAGCTCACCTTTAATGGGACAGGGCACAGATACGCAGTATTTT. It specifies CASSPLMGQGTDTQYF.

The chain has TRBV19 and TRBJ1-5; D is uncertain. CDR1 is LNHDA and CDR2 is SQIVND in the germline V gene (reference sequence). The CDR3 spans 15 residues. Between the trimmed V and J ends, which lost 3 bases and 1 base, there was a span of 10 bases. The CDR3 DNA reads TGTGCCAGTAGTATCATAGGAGACAGCAATCAGCCCCAGCATTTT. It codes for CASSIIGDSNQPQHF.

The chain couples TRBV19 to TRBJ2-5, with a tentative D call TRBD1 (6 bases). Trimming left V 6 bases short and J 1 base short, with 9 bases between. Germline CDR1 is LNHDA and CDR2 is SQIVND (reference sequence). The CDR3 has 13 residues. DNA of the CDR3: TGTGCCAGTAGGGCCAGGGGCCAAGAGACCCAGTACTTC. As protein: CASRARGQETQYF.

This chain links TRBV30 with TRBJ1-2; maybe TRBD1 (6 bases). The length of the CDR3 is 12 residues. Germline loops: CDR1 GTSNPN, CDR2 SVGIG (reference sequence). V shed 1 base and J shed 7 bases, with 10 bases lying between them. CDR3 in amino acids: CAWSAQGSGYTF. The CDR3 DNA reads as TGTGCCTGGAGTGCACAGGGATCTGGCTACACCTTC.

The rearrangement links TRBV21-1 to TRBJ2-1; the listed D gene, TRBD2, was not tested against the DNA. TRBV21-1 is reported as a pseudogene. This CDR3 is 12 amino acids long. The CDR3 nucleotides read TGTGCCAGCAGCCTCACGGGGAATGAGCAGTTCTTC. Residues: CASSLTGNEQFF.

The genes are TRBV7-2 and TRBJ2-3, with TRBD2 matching 14 bases. The CDR3 has 15 residues. Trimming took 5 bases from V and 4 from J; bases not matched to a gene: 2. Looked up from germline, CDR1 is SGHTA and CDR2 is FQGNSA. CDR3 protein: CASSAGLAGADTQYF. CDR3 nucleotides: TGTGCCAGCAGCGCGGGACTAGCGGGAGCAGATACGCAGTATTTT.

This clone was detected a few times. The DNA for the CDR3 is TGTGCCAGCAGCCAAGGAACTGGGGGGTCTAATGAAAAACTGTTTTTT. Protein: CASSQGTGGSNEKLFF. The chain uses TRBV4-2 and TRBJ1-4; D may be TRBD1 (5 bases). This CDR3 spans 16 amino acids. With 1 base removed from V and 3 bases from J, the gap between germline ends came to 12 bases. Germline lookup yields CDR1 LGHNA and CDR2 YNFKEQ.

This chain joins TRBV18 and TRBJ1-1; 7 bases fit TRBD1. Losses at the gene ends were 3 bases for V and 7 bases for J; bases not matched to a gene: 5. Germline CDR1 KGHSH, CDR2 LQKENI. This CDR3 is built from 13 residues. This chain's CDR3 is CASSPGQAREAFF. The CDR3 region has the DNA TGTGCCAGCTCACCTGGACAGGCCCGTGAAGCTTTCTTT.

As DNA, the CDR3 is TGCAGCGGTGGACCCGGGACAGGTGAAGAGACCCAGTACTTC. As protein: CSGGPGTGEETQYF. V and J are TRBV29-1 and TRBJ2-5, with 8 bases identical to TRBD1. V lost 7 bases to trimming and J lost 3 bases; unmatched junction nucleotides: 10. The length of the CDR3 is 14 residues. Germline CDR1 SQVTM, CDR2 ANQGSEA.

The V and J genes are TRBV29-1 and TRBJ1-1; 9 bases align to TRBD1. The CDR3 length is 14 residues. Germline lookup yields CDR1 SQVTM and CDR2 ANQGSEA. Losses at the gene ends were 5 bases for V and 7 bases for J; bases not matched to a gene: 11. CDR3 bases: TGCAGCGTTTCTATCCCGGGACAGGGTGGTGAAGCTTTCTTT. It codes for CSVSIPGQGGEAFF.

The chain's CDR3 is CASSLARTGRNTEAFF. CDR3 sequence (DNA): TGTGCCAGCAGCTTGGCCCGGACAGGGAGGAACACTGAAGCTTTCTTT. This chain connects TRBV5-8 to TRBJ1-1; the match to TRBD1 covers 8 bases. J gave up 1 base and V 0 bases, and 5 bases lay outside the gene matches. The CDR3 runs to 16 residues. Germline-derived CDR1 and CDR2 are SGHTS and YDEGEE.

The CDR3 loop reads CASSQGQGAGQPQHF. The DNA of the CDR3 is TGCGCCAGCAGCCAAGGACAGGGGGCGGGTCAGCCCCAGCATTTT. The chain is built from TRBV4-1 and TRBJ1-5; TRBD1 aligns across 10 bases. Germline V gene lookup returns CDR1 MGHRA and CDR2 YSYEKL. Trimming cost V 1 base and J 6 bases; bases outside gene matches: 3. The CDR3 is made up of 15 amino acids.

The chain recombines TRBV19 with TRBJ2-5; the match to TRBD2 covers 8 bases. CDR3 length: 15 residues. V lost 6 bases, J lost 1 base, and 7 bases stayed unmatched. Germline loops: CDR1 LNHDA, CDR2 SQIVND (reference sequence). This CDR3 is CASRTGLAGQETQYF. The CDR3 region has the DNA TGTGCCAGTAGAACCGGACTAGCTGGCCAAGAGACCCAGTACTTC.

The chain is built from TRBV7-8 and TRBJ1-3; possible D gene TRBD1, 5 bases. The V end was cut by 0 bases, the J end by 7 bases, with 13 bases between. From germline, CDR1 is SGHVS and CDR2 FQNEAQ. The CDR3 is made up of 15 amino acids. The CDR3 is CASSLAAQGRNTIYF. In nucleotides, the CDR3 is TGTGCCAGCAGCTTAGCGGCGCAGGGCCGGAACACCATATATTTT.

The chain couples TRBV3-1 (or the pseudogene TRBV3-2) to TRBJ1-5; weak D call: TRBD1 (5 bases). V lost 1 base and J 4 bases, leaving 8 bases between the germline ends. This CDR3 region has 14 residues. The germline CDR1 and CDR2 sequences are LGHDT and YNNKEL (reference sequence). CDR3 nucleotide sequence: TGTGCCAGCAGCCAAGGTGGGGCGAATCAGCCCCAGCATTTT. This sequence encodes CASSQGGANQPQHF.

The rearrangement uses TRBV6-1 and TRBJ2-3; a weak D match, TRBD2 (6 bases). Germline CDR1 reads MNHNS; CDR2 reads SASEGT. This CDR3 comprises 16 residues. V gave up 1 base and J gave up 5 bases, with 16 bases separating them. The CDR3 loop reads CASSEETLAHIDTQYF. CDR3 sequence (DNA): TGTGCCAGCAGTGAAGAGACACTAGCCCACATAGATACGCAGTATTTT.

This rearrangement joins TRBV10-1 to TRBJ2-6; 11 nucleotides agree with TRBD1. Losses at the gene ends were 6 bases for V and 0 bases for J; bases not matched to a gene: 4. Germline V gene lookup returns CDR1 WNHNN and CDR2 SYGVQD (reference sequence). This CDR3 comprises 17 residues. CDR3 protein: CASRDRGQYSGANVLTF. The CDR3 DNA follows: TGCGCCAGCAGGGACAGGGGGCAATACTCTGGGGCCAACGTCCTGACTTTC.

V usage is TRBV14 and J usage is TRBJ2-1, with TRBD2 identical over 9 bases. The germline V gene has CDR1 SGHDN and CDR2 FVKESK. The trim removed 2 bases at V and 3 bases at J, leaving 2 bases unmatched. This CDR3 has 15 amino acids. In DNA, the CDR3 is TGTGCCAGCAGCCAAATTAGCGGGAGCTACAATGAGCAGTTCTTC. Translated, it gives CASSQISGSYNEQFF.

The V gene is TRBV5-1, the J gene TRBJ1-1; 10 nucleotides match TRBD1. The CDR3 has 17 residues. Trimming at V came to 0 bases and at J to 0 bases, leaving 5 bases not matched to a gene. Germline assignment: CDR1 SGHRS and CDR2 YFSETQ. The CDR3: CASSLAPGQGMNTEAFF. The CDR3 bases are TGCGCCAGCAGCTTGGCGCCGGGACAGGGGATGAACACTGAAGCTTTCTTT.